These T cell receptor beta chains were read from a single sample in a study of cytomegalovirus exposure and HLA in healthy donors. Data came from immunoSEQ multiplex PCR; TCRdb stores just in-frame clones and leaves some out. The sample lists 240,000 or so clones, around 88% occurring once. The material sequenced was PBMCs. These receptors came from a woman in her 30s in good health and CMV-seropositive. CDR3s include the opening cysteine and the closing phenylalanine or tryptophan. A D gene is named only where the DNA matches it firmly. Expanded clones are given a class, and other clones once, few, many or no size at all.

V	J	size	D	DNA	CDR3
TRBV7-2	TRBJ2-3	-	-	TGTGCCAGCAGCTCACAGGGGGGGAGCACAGATACGCAGTATTTT	CASSSQGGSTDTQYF
TRBV9	TRBJ2-7	-	TRBD2	TGTGCCAGCAGCCCATTATCAGGACTAGCCGCCTACGAGCAGTACTTC	CASSPLSGLAAYEQYF
TRBV4-1	TRBJ2-1	-	TRBD2	TGCGCCAGCAGCCCTAGCGGGAGCTCCTACAATGAGCAGTTCTTC	CASSPSGSSYNEQFF
TRBV5-6	TRBJ2-7	few	TRBD1	TGTGCCAGCAGCTTGGAGAGAGACAGGGGGCTGGGTGAGCAGTACTTC	CASSLERDRGLGEQYF
TRBV25-1	TRBJ2-3	-	TRBD2	TGTGCCAGCAGTTTTCCTAGCGGCCACACAGATACGCAGTATTTT	CASSFPSGHTDTQYF
TRBV7-9	TRBJ2-7	-	-	TGTGCCAGCAGCCCCTCTTCGGGAGAACCCTCCTACGAGCAGTACTTC	CASSPSSGEPSYEQYF
TRBV7-8	TRBJ2-7	-	-	TGTGCCAGCAGCCCCAGTGGCGGGATCTACGAGCAGTACTTC	CASSPSGGIYEQYF
TRBV15	TRBJ1-2	-	TRBD1	TGTGCCACCAGCAGAGACTATTTTGGGGGACAGGGGAATGGCTACACCTTC	CATSRDYFGGQGNGYTF
TRBV2	TRBJ1-1	-	-	TGTGCCAGCGCGTTGAGAGAAGAGAACACTGAAGCTTTCTTT	CASALREENTEAFF
TRBV28	TRBJ2-7	few	-	TGTGCCAGCAGTGCCGTAGGACTTACCGGGGAGCAGTACTTC	CASSAVGLTGEQYF
TRBV11-2	TRBJ2-7	-	TRBD2	TGTGCCAGCAGCTTCGGACTAGCGGGAGGGCCCTCCTACGAGCAGTACTTC	CASSFGLAGGPSYEQYF
TRBV5-6	TRBJ2-3	-	TRBD2	TGTGCCAGCAGCTTGGCCCCGGGAGGGGCACAAGATACGCAGTATTTT	CASSLAPGGAQDTQYF
TRBV9	TRBJ2-1	-	TRBD1	TGTGCCAGCAGCGTTTTCGCTCCAGGGGGCGAATACAATGAGCAGTTCTTC	CASSVFAPGGEYNEQFF
TRBV2	TRBJ2-7	-	-	TGTGCCAGCAAGTCGGGGACAAACACCTACGAGCAGTACTTC	CASKSGTNTYEQYF
TRBV4-1	TRBJ2-7	-	-	TGCGCCAGCAGCCAAGGGGCTGGGGCTTACGAGCAGTACTTC	CASSQGAGAYEQYF
TRBV19	TRBJ2-7	-	-	TGTGCCAGTAGTCCGGGTACCTACGAGCAGTACTTC	CASSPGTYEQYF
TRBV6-5	TRBJ1-1	-	-	TGTGCCAGCATCTCCCTTGACAGTCGGCCCCCGCAGGCTTTCTTT	CASISLDSRPPQAFF
TRBV4-1	TRBJ2-1	-	-	TGCGCCAGCAGCCAGGGGAGAAATGAGCAGTTCTTC	CASSQGRNEQFF
TRBV28	TRBJ2-1	-	TRBD2	TGTGCCAGCAGTTTTCCGGGACTAGCGGTAGACAATGAGCAGTTCTTC	CASSFPGLAVDNEQFF
TRBV29-1	TRBJ1-2	-	-	TGCAGCGTTACACGGCCGGAGGGCTACACCTTC	CSVTRPEGYTF
TRBV6-5	TRBJ1-1	-	-	TGTGCCAGCACCATAGCGGGGCCGAACACTGAAGCTTTCTTT	CASTIAGPNTEAFF
TRBV2	TRBJ1-2	-	-	TGTGCCAGCAGTGAAGGACAGGTCTACCCCTATGGCTACACCTTC	CASSEGQVYPYGYTF
TRBV28	TRBJ2-7	once	-	TGTGCCAGCAGCACCACAGGGGGGGACTACGAGCAGTACTTC	CASSTTGGDYEQYF
TRBV9	TRBJ2-3	-	TRBD2	TGTGCCAGCAGCATAGCGGGAGCTAAGGCAACAGATACGCAGTATTTT	CASSIAGAKATDTQYF
TRBV4-1	TRBJ1-3	few	-	TGCGCCAGCAGCCAGGGAGACGGAAACACCATATATTTT	CASSQGDGNTIYF
TRBV30	TRBJ2-7	-	TRBD2	TGTGCCTGGAGACGGGCGGGGGTTTACGAGCAGTACTTC	CAWRRAGVYEQYF
TRBV5-1	TRBJ1-3	-	-	TGCGCCAGCAGCTTGGCGGGGGGGGAAGGAAACACCATATATTTT	CASSLAGGEGNTIYF
TRBV15	TRBJ2-1	-	TRBD2	TGTGCCACCAGCAGAGAGGTGGGGACTAGATCCTACAATGAGCAGTTCTTC	CATSREVGTRSYNEQFF
TRBV5-1	TRBJ2-7	-	-	TGCGCCAGCAGCCCCGATTTTGAGCCTTACGAGCAGTACTTC	CASSPDFEPYEQYF